This TCR beta chain emerged from a study of blood T cells in healthy people across ages. The use of a sample-barcoded 5' primer and a J-beta primer mix characterized a second PCR of roughly 7 to 11 cycles. Each cDNA molecule was tagged by a template-switch adaptor that had 12 random nucleotides. From the 5' RACE reads, TCRdb called clonotypes with MiXCR, one entry per CDR3 protein. The sample lists around 2 million distinct CDR3 sequences; about two fifths were seen once. This CDR3 has 12 amino acids. V lost 5 bases to trimming and J lost 3 bases, with 9 bases between them. Per the germline V gene, CDR1 is SGHDT and CDR2 is YYEEEE. Isolated per sample were at least 7 million PBMCs. Note on this clonotype: Its antigen remains unknown.

Points from the study as a whole: Roughly linear declines in TCR beta diversity per million T cells occurred with age.

This chain joins TRBV5-6 and TRBJ2-7, with D unclear. This TCR came from a human donor in good health. The sequenced sample consisted of blood. CDR3 in DNA: TGTGCCAGCAGGGTCTGGGACTACGAGCAGTACTTC. It translates to CASRVWDYEQYF. Combining the CDR3 with reference TRBV5-6 and TRBJ2-7 gives the whole variable domain DAGVTQSPTHLIKTRGQQVTLRCSPKSGHDTVSWYQQALGQGPQFIFQYYEEEERQRGNFPDRFSGHQFPNYSSELNVNALLLGDSALYLCASRVWDYEQYFGPGTRLTVT.